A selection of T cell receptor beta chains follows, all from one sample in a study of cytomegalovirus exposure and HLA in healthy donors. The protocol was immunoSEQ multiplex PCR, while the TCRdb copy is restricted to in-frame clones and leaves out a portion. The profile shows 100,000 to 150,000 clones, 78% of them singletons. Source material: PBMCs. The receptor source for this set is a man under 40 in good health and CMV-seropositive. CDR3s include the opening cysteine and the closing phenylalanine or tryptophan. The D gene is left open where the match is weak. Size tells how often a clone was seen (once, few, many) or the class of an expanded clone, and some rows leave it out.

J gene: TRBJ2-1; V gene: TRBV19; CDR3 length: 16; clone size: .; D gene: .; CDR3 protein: CASTPYGSHSYNEQFF; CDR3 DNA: TGTGCCAGTACCCCCTACGGGAGCCACTCCTACAATGAGCAGTTCTTC
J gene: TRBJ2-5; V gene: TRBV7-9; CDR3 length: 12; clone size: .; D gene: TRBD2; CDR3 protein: CASSLGRETQYF; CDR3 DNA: TGTGCCAGCAGCCTCGGGAGGGAGACCCAGTACTTC
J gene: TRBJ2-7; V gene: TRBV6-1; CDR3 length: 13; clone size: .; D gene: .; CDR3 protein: CASSEGLAYEQYF; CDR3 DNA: TGTGCCAGCAGTGAAGGGCTGGCCTACGAGCAGTACTTC
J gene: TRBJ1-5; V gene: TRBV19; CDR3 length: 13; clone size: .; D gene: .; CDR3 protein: CASSVQGNQPQHF; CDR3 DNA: TGTGCCAGTAGTGTACAGGGTAATCAGCCCCAGCATTTT
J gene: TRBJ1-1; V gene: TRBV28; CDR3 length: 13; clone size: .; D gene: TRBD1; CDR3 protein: CASSYRQGATAFF; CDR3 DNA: TGTGCCAGCAGTTACCGACAGGGGGCTACAGCTTTCTTT
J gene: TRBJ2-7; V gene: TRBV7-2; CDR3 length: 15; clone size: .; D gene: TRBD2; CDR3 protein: CASSSSLAGSDEQYF; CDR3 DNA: TGTGCCAGCAGCTCCTCACTAGCGGGAAGCGACGAGCAGTACTTC
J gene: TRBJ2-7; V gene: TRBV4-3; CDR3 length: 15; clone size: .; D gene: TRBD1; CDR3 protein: CASSHGTGGWNEQYF; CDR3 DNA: TGCGCCAGCAGCCATGGGACAGGGGGCTGGAACGAGCAGTACTTC
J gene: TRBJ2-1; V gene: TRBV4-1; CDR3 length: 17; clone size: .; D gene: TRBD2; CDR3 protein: CASSQERAGGPNNEQFF; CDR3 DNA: TGCGCCAGCAGCCAAGAGCGAGCGGGAGGGCCAAACAATGAGCAGTTCTTC
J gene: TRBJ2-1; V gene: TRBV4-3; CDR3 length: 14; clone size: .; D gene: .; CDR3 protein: CASSQDTLNNEQFF; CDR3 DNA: TGCGCCAGCAGCCAAGACACTCTAAACAATGAGCAGTTCTTC
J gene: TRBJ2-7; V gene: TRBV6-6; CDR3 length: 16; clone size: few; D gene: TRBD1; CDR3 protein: CASSPGGGVVLYEQYF; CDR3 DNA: TGTGCCAGCAGTCCAGGGGGTGGGGTCGTGCTCTACGAGCAGTACTTC
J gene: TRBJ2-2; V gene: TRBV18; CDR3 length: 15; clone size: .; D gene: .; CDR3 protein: CASSPRRQNTGELFF; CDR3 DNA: TGTGCCAGCTCACCGAGACGACAGAACACCGGGGAGCTGTTTTTT